The next 14 T cell receptor beta chains were all read from a single sample in a study of regulatory T cells in long-lasting Graves disease. iRepertoire HTBI primers and Arm-PCR of CDR3 regions built TCR beta libraries. A single record per CDR3 protein comes from TCRdb applying MiXCR to the multiplex PCR reads. The table has under 300,000 distinct CDR3 sequences, around 20% seen once. Documented time point: newly diagnosed GD, antithyroid drugs for less than 3 months. PBMC-derived RNA was used for the TCR library. Source: peripheral blood mononuclear cells (PBMCs), taken at new diagnosis, from a patient treated with antithyroid drugs. All receptors derive from a female donor with Graves disease.

This clonotype was picked up many times. This sequence joins TRBV9 and TRBJ1-2; D is unclear. This CDR3 is built from 13 residues. V was trimmed by 3 bases and J by 3 bases, leaving 9 bases between them. From germline, CDR1 is SGDLS and CDR2 YYNGEE. The CDR3 nucleotides are TGTGCCAGCAGCGCCCTAGTGGACTATGGCTACACCTTC. It codes for CASSALVDYGYTF.

This clonotype was counted ten times or more. The CDR3 loop is CSVVDVGGSYEQYF. CDR3 coding DNA: TGCAGTGTTGTAGATGTGGGGGGATCCTACGAGCAGTACTTC. The V call is TRBV20-1, the J call TRBJ2-7, with TRBD2 as a possible D gene (6 bases). CDR1 and CDR2 (germline): DFQATT, SNEGSKA (reference sequence). The CDR3 has 14 amino acids. With 7 bases removed from V and 1 base from J, the gap between germline ends came to 17 bases.

The gene calls are TRBV7-9 and TRBJ1-6, with 11 bases lining up with TRBD1. CDR1 and CDR2 (germline): SEHNR, FQNEAQ (reference sequence). The CDR3 runs 16 residues. V dropped 0 bases and J dropped 9; count of bases not matched to a gene: 4. DNA for the CDR3: TGTGCCAGCAGCTTAGCCATCGGGACAGGGGGTTCACCCCTCCACTTT. This gives the protein CASSLAIGTGGSPLHF.

This clonotype was seen a single time. A much larger clonotype is one base distant, so this may be a read error. The chain recombines TRBV5-5 with TRBJ1-4; weak D call: TRBD1 (5 bases). CDR3 size: 13 residues. Germline V gene lookup returns CDR1 SGHKS and CDR2 YYEKEE (reference sequence). CDR3 protein: CASSPGVQEKLLF. CDR3 in DNA: TGCGCCAGCAGCCCGGGGGTCCAGGAAAAACTGCTTTTT. The full variable domain, in which reference TRBV5-5 and TRBJ1-4 provide the parts outside the CDR3, is DAGVTQSPTHLIKTRGQQVTLRCSPISGHKSVSWYQQVLGQGPQFIFQYYEKEERGRGNFPDRFSARQFPNYSSELNVNALLLGDSALYLCASSPGVQEKLLFGSGTQLSVL.

This clonotype was detected many times. The chain uses TRBV20-1 and TRBJ2-7; D is unclear. The V end lost 0 bases, the J end lost 6 bases, and 3 bases lay between the germline ends. CDR3 length equals 10 residues. Germline CDR1 DFQATT, CDR2 SNEGSKA (reference sequence). CDR3 DNA sequence: TGCAGTGCTAGAGATGTCGAGCAGTACTTC. Its translation is CSARDVEQYF.

This clonotype occurred many times. The CDR3 here is CSAIGGYGTYEQYF. CDR3 DNA sequence: TGCAGTGCTATAGGGGGGTACGGAACCTACGAGCAGTACTTC. The rearrangement uses TRBV20-1 and TRBJ2-7; D tentatively fits TRBD1 or TRBD2 (6 bases each). Germline V gene lookup returns CDR1 DFQATT and CDR2 SNEGSKA (reference sequence). The length of the CDR3 is 14 residues. The V end lost 4 bases, the J end lost 2 bases, and 15 bases lay between the germline ends.

The table lists this clonotype with a few counts. V gene TRBV27 combines with J gene TRBJ2-7; no clear D gene. The germline V gene has CDR1 MNHEY and CDR2 SMNVEV (reference sequence). The CDR3 runs 12 residues. V dropped 5 bases and J dropped 0 bases, with 5 bases sitting between them. This CDR3 reads CASSRSSYEQYF. DNA for the CDR3: TGTGCCAGCAGTAGAAGCTCCTACGAGCAGTACTTC.

This clonotype was detected many times. This chain links TRBV28 with TRBJ2-1, with a tentative D call TRBD2 (7 bases). This CDR3 region has 13 residues. V dropped 8 bases and J dropped 5 bases, with 13 bases sitting between them. Germline CDR1 MDHEN, CDR2 SYDVKM. The CDR3: CASSGGADNEQFF. CDR3 nucleotides: TGTGCCAGCTCTGGGGGGGCTGACAATGAGCAGTTCTTC.

This clonotype was seen repeatedly, ten times or more. The rearrangement uses TRBV5-1 and TRBJ1-4; 8 nucleotides align to TRBD1. The CDR3 sequence is 16 residues long. J gave up 5 bases and V 1 base, and 7 bases lay outside the gene matches. CDR1 and CDR2 from the germline V gene are SGHRS and YFSETQ. CDR3 amino acids: CASSLYGQGGNEKLFF. For the CDR3, the DNA is TGCGCCAGCAGCTTGTATGGACAGGGTGGGAATGAAAAACTGTTTTTT.

The sample holds many counts of this clonotype. V is TRBV2 and J is TRBJ2-1, with no clear D. Per germline, CDR1 SNHLY and CDR2 FYNNEI. V was cut by 6 bases and J by 7 bases, with 16 bases left in between. This CDR3 region has 14 residues. The CDR3 region is CASRVRVIGNEQFF. The DNA of the CDR3 is TGTGCCAGCAGGGTTAGGGTTATTGGGAATGAGCAGTTCTTC.

This clonotype was counted at least ten times. The chain recombines TRBV5-1 with TRBJ1-1; D might be TRBD1 (6 bases). The CDR3 is made up of 17 amino acids. Germline lookup yields CDR1 SGHRS and CDR2 YFSETQ. The V end was cut by 4 bases, the J end by 6 bases, with 25 bases between. The CDR3 region has the DNA TGCGCCAGCAGCCCCGAAGGCAACCCGACAGGTCGCCCTGAAGCTTTCTTT. Protein: CASSPEGNPTGRPEAFF.

This clonotype was seen at least ten times. The V and J genes are TRBV28 and TRBJ2-1; D possibly corresponds to TRBD1 (5 bases). The CDR3 runs to 15 residues. V dropped 1 base and J dropped 6 bases, with 13 bases sitting between them. The germline V gene encodes CDR1 MDHEN and CDR2 SYDVKM. The CDR3 DNA follows: TGTGCCAGCAGTTTATTTGTCCAGGGTCGCAATGAGCAGTTCTTC. Translated: CASSLFVQGRNEQFF.

This clonotype was recorded many times. The rearrangement joins TRBV20-1 to TRBJ2-7; 12 bases are a match to TRBD2. The J segment lost 3 bases and the V segment lost 5 bases, leaving 8 bases of the junction unmatched. Looked up from germline, CDR1 is DFQATT and CDR2 is SNEGSKA (reference sequence). This CDR3 spans 15 amino acids. This chain's CDR3 is CSAFPSGRGNYEQYF. The CDR3 coding sequence is TGCAGTGCTTTTCCTAGCGGGAGGGGGAACTACGAGCAGTACTTC.

In its sample, this clonotype was seen many times. The V call is TRBV5-1, the J call TRBJ2-7, with a weak D call TRBD1 (5 bases). V lost 0 bases to trimming and J lost 7 bases, with 14 bases between them. The CDR3 extends over 14 amino acids. CDR1 and CDR2 (germline): SGHRS, YFSETQ. This CDR3 reads CASSLDRFSGEQYF. The CDR3 DNA follows: TGCGCCAGCAGCTTGGACAGGTTTTCTGGGGAGCAGTACTTC.